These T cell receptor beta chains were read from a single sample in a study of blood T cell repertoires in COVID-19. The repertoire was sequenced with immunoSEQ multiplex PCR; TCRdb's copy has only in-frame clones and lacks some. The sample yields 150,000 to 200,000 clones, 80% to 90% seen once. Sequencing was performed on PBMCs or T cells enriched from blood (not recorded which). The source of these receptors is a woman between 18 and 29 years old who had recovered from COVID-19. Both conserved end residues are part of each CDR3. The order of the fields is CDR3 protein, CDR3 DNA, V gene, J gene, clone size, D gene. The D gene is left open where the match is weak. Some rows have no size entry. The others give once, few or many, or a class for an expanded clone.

CDR3aa: CASSLDVGLAEYEQYF
CDR3nt: TGTGCCAGCAGCTTAGATGTGGGACTAGCGGAATACGAGCAGTACTTC
v_gene: TRBV7-2
j_gene: TRBJ2-7
abundance: -
d_gene: TRBD2

CDR3aa: CAISESAVVKDRPTNEQYF
CDR3nt: TGTGCCATCAGTGAGTCCGCGGTCGTGAAGGACAGACCTACTAACGAGCAGTACTTC
v_gene: TRBV10-3
j_gene: TRBJ2-7
abundance: -
d_gene: -

CDR3aa: CASSLDGFYGYTF
CDR3nt: TGCGCCAGCAGCCTAGACGGGTTCTATGGCTACACCTTC
v_gene: TRBV4-3
j_gene: TRBJ1-2
abundance: -
d_gene: -

CDR3aa: CASSFEGPEQYF
CDR3nt: TGTGCCAGCAGTTTTGAGGGTCCCGAGCAGTACTTC
v_gene: TRBV28
j_gene: TRBJ2-7
abundance: few
d_gene: -

CDR3aa: CASSHPGGADYGYTF
CDR3nt: TGTGCCAGCAGCCATCCGGGGGGCGCGGACTATGGCTACACCTTC
v_gene: TRBV3-1/TRBV3-2
j_gene: TRBJ1-2
abundance: -
d_gene: -

CDR3aa: CASSVGIPGQTNNEQFF
CDR3nt: TGTGCCAGCAGTGTTGGTATCCCGGGACAGACCAACAATGAGCAGTTCTTC
v_gene: TRBV6-1
j_gene: TRBJ2-1
abundance: -
d_gene: TRBD1

CDR3aa: CASSPSAAPPWELFF
CDR3nt: TGTGCCAGCAGCCCCTCGGCGGCTCCCCCGTGGGAGCTGTTTTTT
v_gene: TRBV7-6
j_gene: TRBJ2-2
abundance: -
d_gene: -

CDR3aa: CASGGGDRGETNTGELFF
CDR3nt: TGTGCCAGCGGCGGCGGGGATCGGGGGGAAACGAACACCGGGGAGCTGTTTTTT
v_gene: TRBV6-4
j_gene: TRBJ2-2
abundance: -
d_gene: TRBD2

CDR3aa: CASSEWAGGAISEAFF
CDR3nt: TGTGCCAGCAGTGAATGGGCAGGGGGCGCGATATCCGAAGCTTTCTTT
v_gene: TRBV6-1
j_gene: TRBJ1-1
abundance: -
d_gene: TRBD1

CDR3aa: CASRVSNNQPQHF
CDR3nt: TGTGCCAGCAGGGTGAGTAACAATCAGCCCCAGCATTTT
v_gene: TRBV27
j_gene: TRBJ1-5
abundance: -
d_gene: -

CDR3aa: CASSHEFAGDPYNEQFF
CDR3nt: TGCGCCAGCAGCCACGAATTTGCGGGAGACCCCTACAATGAGCAGTTCTTC
v_gene: TRBV4-1
j_gene: TRBJ2-1
abundance: -
d_gene: TRBD2

CDR3aa: CASSGYRNSPLHF
CDR3nt: TGTGCCAGCAGTGGCTACAGGAACTCACCCCTCCACTTT
v_gene: TRBV25-1
j_gene: TRBJ1-6
abundance: -
d_gene: -

CDR3aa: CASSPSPDFTNYGYTF
CDR3nt: TGTGCCAGTAGTCCGTCTCCAGATTTTACTAACTATGGCTACACCTTC
v_gene: TRBV19
j_gene: TRBJ1-2
abundance: -
d_gene: -

CDR3aa: CASSPSGRDVSSDEQFF
CDR3nt: TGTGCCAGCTCTCCCAGCGGGCGGGATGTCAGTAGCGATGAGCAGTTCTTC
v_gene: TRBV18
j_gene: TRBJ2-1
abundance: -
d_gene: -

CDR3aa: CAWVSGSIYNEQFF
CDR3nt: TGTGCCTGGGTAAGCGGGAGCATCTACAATGAGCAGTTCTTC
v_gene: TRBV30
j_gene: TRBJ2-1
abundance: -
d_gene: TRBD2

CDR3aa: CASSSGENNEQFF
CDR3nt: TGTGCCAGCAGCTCCGGAGAAAACAATGAGCAGTTCTTC
v_gene: TRBV7-9
j_gene: TRBJ2-1
abundance: -
d_gene: -

CDR3aa: CASSSTGLSGNTIYF
CDR3nt: TGTGCCAGCAGTTCAACAGGTCTCTCTGGAAACACCATATATTTT
v_gene: TRBV6-5
j_gene: TRBJ1-3
abundance: -
d_gene: -

CDR3aa: CASSPPGVGNGYTF
CDR3nt: TGTGCCAGCAGCCCTCCGGGAGTCGGCAATGGCTACACCTTC
v_gene: TRBV28
j_gene: TRBJ1-2
abundance: -
d_gene: -

CDR3aa: CASSFYAGPNTEAFF
CDR3nt: TGTGCCAGCAGTTTCTACGCAGGGCCGAACACTGAAGCTTTCTTT
v_gene: TRBV28
j_gene: TRBJ1-1
abundance: -
d_gene: -

CDR3aa: CASSSPGTDFYGYTF
CDR3nt: TGTGCCAGCAGCTCCCCCGGGACAGACTTCTATGGCTACACCTTC
v_gene: TRBV9
j_gene: TRBJ1-2
abundance: -
d_gene: TRBD1